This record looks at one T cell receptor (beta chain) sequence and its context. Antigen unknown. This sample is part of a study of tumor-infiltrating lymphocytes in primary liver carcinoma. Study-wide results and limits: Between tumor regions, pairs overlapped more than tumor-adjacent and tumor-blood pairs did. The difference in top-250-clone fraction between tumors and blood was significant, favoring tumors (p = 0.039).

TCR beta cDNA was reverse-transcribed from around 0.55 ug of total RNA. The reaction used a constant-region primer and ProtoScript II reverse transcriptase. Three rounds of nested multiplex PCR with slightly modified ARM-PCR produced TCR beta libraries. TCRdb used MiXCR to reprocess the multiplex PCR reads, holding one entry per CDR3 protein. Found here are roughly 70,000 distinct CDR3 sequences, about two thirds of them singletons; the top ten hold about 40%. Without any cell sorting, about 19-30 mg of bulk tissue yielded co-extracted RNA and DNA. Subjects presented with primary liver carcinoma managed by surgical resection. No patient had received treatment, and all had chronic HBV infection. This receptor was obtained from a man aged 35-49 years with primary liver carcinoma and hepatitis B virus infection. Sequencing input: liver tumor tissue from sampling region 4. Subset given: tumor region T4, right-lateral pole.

CDR3 bases: TGTGCCAGCAGCTTAGCATTAGGCGGGGCGAGAGAGACCCAGTACTTC. It specifies CASSLALGGARETQYF. The chain couples TRBV11-2 to TRBJ2-5, with a weak D call TRBD2 (6 bases). Germline V gives CDR1 SGHAT, CDR2 FQNNGV. V was trimmed by 1 base and J by 4 bases, leaving 16 bases between them. The CDR3 sequence is 16 residues long.